Sequencing of this T cell receptor beta chain was carried out in a study of blood T cells in healthy people across ages. Study in general: Template switching recovered approximately one barcoded beta molecule for every two T cells. Study observations and caveats: Because donor CMV status was unknown, expanded clonotype changes were possibly confounded. Older individuals had lower TCR beta diversity per million T cells (the decline was roughly linear).

Primed by a sample-barcoded 5' primer and a J-beta primer mix, a second PCR proceeded for 7 to 11 cycles. TCRdb re-derived calls from the 5' RACE reads in MiXCR, one entry per CDR3 protein. The sample carries over 1,200,000 distinct CDR3 sequences, almost 60% recorded once. Notes on this clonotype: What it binds is not known.

This TCR derives from a young man in good health. Source material: blood.

The CDR3 loop is CSVEATVGEQYF. The CDR3, as DNA: TGCAGCGTTGAGGCCACTGTTGGCGAGCAGTACTTC. The genes are TRBV29-1 and TRBJ2-7, with D uncertain. Trimming left V 3 bases short and J 6 bases short, with 12 bases between. The CDR3 sequence is 12 residues long. CDR1 SQVTM and CDR2 ANQGSEA come from the germline V gene.